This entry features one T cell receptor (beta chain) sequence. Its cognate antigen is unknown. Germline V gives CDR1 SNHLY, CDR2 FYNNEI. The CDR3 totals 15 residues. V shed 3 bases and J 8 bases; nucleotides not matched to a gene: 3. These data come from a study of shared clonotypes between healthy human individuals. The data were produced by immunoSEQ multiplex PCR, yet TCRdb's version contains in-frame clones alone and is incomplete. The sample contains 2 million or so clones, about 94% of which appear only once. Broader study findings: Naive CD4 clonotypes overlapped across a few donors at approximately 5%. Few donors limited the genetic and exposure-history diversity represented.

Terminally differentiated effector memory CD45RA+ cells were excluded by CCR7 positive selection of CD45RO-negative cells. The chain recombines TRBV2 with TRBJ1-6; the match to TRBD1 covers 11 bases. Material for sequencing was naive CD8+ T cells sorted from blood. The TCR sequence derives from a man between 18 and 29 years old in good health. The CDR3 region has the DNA TGTGCCAGCAGTGACCAGGGACAGGGGGATTCACCCCTCCACTTT. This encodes CASSDQGQGDSPLHF.